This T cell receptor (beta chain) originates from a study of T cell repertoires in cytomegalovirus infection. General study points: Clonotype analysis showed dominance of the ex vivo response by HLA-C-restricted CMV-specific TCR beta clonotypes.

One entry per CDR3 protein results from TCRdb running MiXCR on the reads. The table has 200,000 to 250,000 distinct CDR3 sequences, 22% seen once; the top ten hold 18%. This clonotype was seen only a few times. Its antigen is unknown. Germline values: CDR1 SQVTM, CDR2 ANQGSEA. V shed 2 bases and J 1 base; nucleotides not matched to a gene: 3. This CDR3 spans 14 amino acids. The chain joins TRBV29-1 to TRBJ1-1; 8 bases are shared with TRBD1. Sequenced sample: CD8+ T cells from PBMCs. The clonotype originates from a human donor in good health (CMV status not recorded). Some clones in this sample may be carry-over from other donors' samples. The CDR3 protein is CSVETGQGNTEAFF. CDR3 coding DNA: TGCAGCGTTGAAACAGGACAGGGGAACACTGAAGCTTTCTTT.